This TCR beta chain came from a study of blood T cell repertoires in COVID-19. Data came from immunoSEQ multiplex PCR; TCRdb stores just in-frame clones and leaves some out. The sample consists of 270,000 or so clones, about 88% of them appearing once. The CDR3 consists of 18 residues. From germline, CDR1 is SGHTA and CDR2 FQGTGA. The ends were cut back, 5 bases at V and 3 bases at J, with 24 bases in the middle. The TCR comes from a human donor with COVID-19, enrolled during active disease. The donor label of this sample is uncertain. The gene calls are TRBV7-3 and TRBJ2-3; TRBD2 is a possible D gene (6 bases). Sequenced input: peripheral blood. The CDR3 reads CASSPNAGSSSVTDTQYF. CDR3 DNA: TGTGCCAGCAGCCCCAACGCGGGGTCTTCATCGGTAACAGATACGCAGTATTTT.